The 17 T cell receptor beta chains in this list originate from one sample, sequenced in a study of T cells after yellow fever vaccination. TCRdb fed the 5' RACE reads into MiXCR, producing one record per CDR3 protein. The sample has some 200,000 distinct CDR3 sequences, roughly 3.3% seen once; the top ten hold approximately 3.5%. The material was CD4+ T cells sorted from PBMCs, obtained 10 days after the yellow fever booster vaccination. The receptors derive from a man aged 18-30 years who received the YFV17D yellow fever vaccine.

This clonotype was detected a few times. V is TRBV23-1 and J is TRBJ2-5; D possibly corresponds to TRBD2 (6 bases). TRBV23-1 is noted as an ORF with a role that remains uncertain. V was shortened by 7 bases and J by 4 bases, with 13 bases between the two germline ends. CDR3 length equals 13 residues. The CDR3, as DNA: TGCGCCAGCATCGGGGACTCAGGAGAGACCCAGTACTTC. Protein: CASIGDSGETQYF.

At least ten counts were recorded for this clonotype. J is TRBJ1-6 and V is TRBV19, with TRBD1 matching over 7 bases. With 10 bases clipped from V and 4 bases from J, the junction kept 4 bases outside the gene matches. Germline CDR1 and CDR2: LNHDA and SQIVND (reference sequence). CDR3 length equals 13 residues. CDR3 residues: CATRTGYNSPLHF. CDR3 DNA: TGTGCCACCAGGACAGGTTATAATTCACCCCTCCACTTT. The variable domain in full, with the rest retrieved from reference TRBV19 and TRBJ1-6, is DGGITQSPKYLFRKEGQNVTLSCEQNLNHDAMYWYRQDPGQGLRLIYYSQIVNDFQKGDIAEGYSVSREKKESFPLTVTSAQKNPTAFYLCATRTGYNSPLHFGNGTRLTVT.

The V and J genes are TRBV19 and TRBJ1-5; TRBD1 is a possible D gene (6 bases). Trimming removed 4 bases at V and 10 bases at J, with 17 bases between. Germline V gene lookup returns CDR1 LNHDA and CDR2 SQIVND (reference sequence). The CDR3 is 14 residues long. In DNA form, the CDR3 reads TGTGCCAGTAGTACTCGGGACACCTCGGGACCCCAGCATTTT. It encodes CASSTRDTSGPQHF. Variable domain in full (rest from reference TRBV19 and TRBJ1-5): DGGITQSPKYLFRKEGQNVTLSCEQNLNHDAMYWYRQDPGQGLRLIYYSQIVNDFQKGDIAEGYSVSREKKESFPLTVTSAQKNPTAFYLCASSTRDTSGPQHFGDGTRLSIL.

This clonotype was recorded many times. V usage is TRBV12-3 or TRBV12-4 and J usage is TRBJ1-4; 7 bases are a match to TRBD1. V shed 5 bases and J 7 bases; nucleotides not matched to a gene: 4. The CDR3 runs to 13 residues. The CDR3 loop is CASSDDRVEKLFF. CDR3 sequence (DNA): TGTGCCAGCAGTGACGACAGGGTTGAAAAACTGTTTTTT.

The chain employs TRBV4-2 and TRBJ2-5; 7 bases are a match to TRBD2. The CDR3 is 16 residues long. V lost 1 base to trimming and J lost 3 bases; unmatched junction nucleotides: 8. Germline V gene lookup returns CDR1 LGHNA and CDR2 YNFKEQ. The CDR3 sequence: CASSQVVGLAEETQYF. In nucleotides, the CDR3 is TGTGCCAGCAGCCAAGTGGTCGGGCTAGCGGAAGAGACCCAGTACTTC.

This clonotype was seen repeatedly, ten times or more. V is TRBV3-1 and J is TRBJ2-7; D is unresolved. With 1 base removed from V and 1 base from J, the gap between germline ends came to 11 bases. Germline V gene sequence: CDR1 LGHDT, CDR2 YNNKEL (reference sequence). CDR3 size: 15 residues. The CDR3, as DNA: TGTGCCAGCAGCCAAGGGCCTGACGGGTCCTACGAGCAGTACGTC. Its protein is CASSQGPDGSYEQYV.

This clonotype was detected only a few times. The chain uses TRBV5-5 and TRBJ1-2, with D maybe TRBD1 (5 bases). Trimming took 1 base from V and 4 from J, leaving 14 bases between them. Germline V lookup: CDR1 SGHKS, CDR2 YYEKEE (reference sequence). The CDR3 loop spans 15 amino acids. CDR3 in amino acids: CASSLSPGGAYGYTF. In nucleotides, the CDR3 is TGTGCCAGCAGCTTGTCTCCAGGTGGGGCCTATGGCTACACCTTC.

This clonotype was found a few times. The chain couples TRBV7-2 to TRBJ1-5; D ambiguous. V was pared by 1 base and J by 5 bases, with 6 bases between. The CDR3 loop spans 13 amino acids. In germline, CDR1 is SGHTA, CDR2 FQGNSA. The CDR3 loop reads CASSLVSDQPQHF. The CDR3 nucleotides are TGTGCCAGCAGCTTAGTATCAGATCAGCCCCAGCATTTT. The whole variable domain, remainder taken from reference TRBV7-2 and TRBJ1-5, is GAGVSQSPSNKVTEKGKDVELRCDPISGHTALYWYRQSLGQGLEFLIYFQGNSAPDKSGLPSDRFSAERTGGSVSTLTIQRTQQEDSAVYLCASSLVSDQPQHFGDGTRLSIL.

This clonotype appeared many times. V and J are TRBV15 and TRBJ1-6; 10 bases align to TRBD1. CDR1 LNHNV and CDR2 YYDKDF come from the germline V gene (reference sequence). The CDR3 extends over 19 amino acids. Trimming at V came to 3 bases and at J to 3 bases, leaving 11 bases not matched to a gene. CDR3 nucleotides: TGTGCCACCAGCAGTGACCGGGACAGGGGATGGAACTATAATTCACCCCTCCACTTT. Amino acid sequence: CATSSDRDRGWNYNSPLHF. The complete variable domain, with remaining parts taken from reference TRBV15 and TRBJ1-6, reads DAMVIQNPRYQVTQFGKPVTLSCSQTLNHNVMYWYQQKSSQAPKLLFHYYDKDFNNEADTPDNFQSRRPNTSFCFLDIRSPGLGDTAMYLCATSSDRDRGWNYNSPLHFGNGTRLTVT.

This clonotype has a handful of counts. The chain has TRBV5-1 and TRBJ2-5, with a tentative D call TRBD2 (5 bases). This CDR3 is 12 amino acids long. The V end was cut by 4 bases, the J end by 5 bases, with 9 bases between. Germline CDR1 reads SGHRS; CDR2 reads YFSETQ. In nucleotides, the CDR3 is TGCGCCAGCAGCCGGGTAGCGGAGACCCAGTACTTC. It encodes CASSRVAETQYF.

This clonotype was found many times. The V call is TRBV6-1, the J call TRBJ2-7; 7 nucleotides agree with TRBD1. V was clipped by 8 bases and J by 5 bases; unmatched bases: 6. From germline, CDR1 is MNHNS and CDR2 SASEGT. The CDR3 has 12 amino acids. CDR3 amino acids: CASLLQGNEQYF. The CDR3 region has the DNA TGTGCCAGCCTCCTACAGGGGAACGAGCAGTACTTC.

This clonotype has ten or more counts. The gene calls are TRBV18 and TRBJ2-6, with TRBD1 identical over 12 bases. The V gene end was trimmed by 5 bases and the J gene end by 8 bases; junction bases not matched to a gene: 4. The CDR3 loop spans 15 amino acids. Germline lookup yields CDR1 KGHSH and CDR2 LQKENI. CDR3 sequence: CASSAGTGGSNVLTF. The DNA of the CDR3 is TGTGCCAGCTCAGCCGGGACAGGGGGCTCCAACGTCCTGACTTTC.

This clonotype was seen a few times. The chain has TRBV11-2 and TRBJ2-1; 8 bases are a match to TRBD1. The CDR3 totals 15 residues. The V and J ends lost 5 bases and 5 bases, in that order; junction bases with no gene match: 8. Germline CDR1 reads SGHAT; CDR2 reads FQNNGV. The CDR3 nucleotides are TGTGCCAGCAGCCTCAGGACAGGGTTTAACAATGAGCAGTTCTTC. Protein sequence: CASSLRTGFNNEQFF. Supplemented by reference TRBV11-2 and TRBJ2-1, the full variable domain reads EAGVAQSPRYKIIEKRQSVAFWCNPISGHATLYWYQQILGQGPKLLIQFQNNGVVDDSQLPKDRFSAERLKGVDSTLKIQPAKLEDSAVYLCASSLRTGFNNEQFFGPGTRLTVL.

The chain joins TRBV4-2 to TRBJ1-4; a possible D gene is TRBD1 (5 bases). V dropped 6 bases and J dropped 7 bases, with 24 bases sitting between them. This CDR3 spans 17 amino acids. Germline V gene data show CDR1 as LGHNA and CDR2 as YNFKEQ. CDR3 in DNA: TGTGCCAGCAGTCCAGTTGTACTACGACAGAGAGGTGAAAAACTGTTTTTT. It codes for CASSPVVLRQRGEKLFF.

This clonotype was seen repeatedly, ten times or more. The chain links TRBV7-2 to TRBJ1-2; weak D call: TRBD1 (5 bases). The CDR3 spans 14 residues. The germline V and J ends were trimmed by 1 base and 4 bases, with 10 bases remaining between them. Germline lookup yields CDR1 SGHTA and CDR2 FQGNSA. CDR3 region: CASSLGGLGYGYTF. Written as DNA, the CDR3 is TGTGCCAGCAGCTTAGGGGGGTTGGGCTATGGCTACACCTTC. Supplemented by reference TRBV7-2 and TRBJ1-2, the full variable domain reads GAGVSQSPSNKVTEKGKDVELRCDPISGHTALYWYRQSLGQGLEFLIYFQGNSAPDKSGLPSDRFSAERTGGSVSTLTIQRTQQEDSAVYLCASSLGGLGYGYTFGSGTRLTVV.

V and J are TRBV5-1 and TRBJ1-6; TRBD1 aligns across 8 bases. Looked up from germline, CDR1 is SGHRS and CDR2 is YFSETQ. V dropped 2 bases and J dropped 10; count of bases not matched to a gene: 5. CDR3 length equals 14 residues. The CDR3: CASSFDRGRSPLHF. CDR3 nucleotides: TGCGCCAGCAGCTTCGACAGGGGTCGGTCACCCCTCCACTTT.

This clonotype was observed many times. The chain employs TRBV4-3 and TRBJ1-3, with D uncertain. The CDR3 spans 15 residues. Trimming left V 5 bases short and J 2 bases short, with 13 bases between. Germline CDR1 LGHNA, CDR2 YSLEER. The CDR3 region has the DNA TGCGCCAGCAGCGGCGAGGTGCTACCTGGAAACACCATATATTTT. Translating gives CASSGEVLPGNTIYF.